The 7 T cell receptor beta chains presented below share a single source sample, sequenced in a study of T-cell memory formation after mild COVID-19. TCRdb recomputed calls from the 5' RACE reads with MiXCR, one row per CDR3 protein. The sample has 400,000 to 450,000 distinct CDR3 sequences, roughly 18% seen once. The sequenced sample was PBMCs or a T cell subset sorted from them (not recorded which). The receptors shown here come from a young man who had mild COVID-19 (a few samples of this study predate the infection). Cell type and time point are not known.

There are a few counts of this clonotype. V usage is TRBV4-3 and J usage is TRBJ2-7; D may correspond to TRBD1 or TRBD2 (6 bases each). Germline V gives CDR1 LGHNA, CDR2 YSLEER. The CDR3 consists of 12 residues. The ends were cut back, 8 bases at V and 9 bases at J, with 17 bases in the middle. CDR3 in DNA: TGCGCCAGCGGGGGGCCGGGACACCCGCAGTACGTC. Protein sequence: CASGGPGHPQYV.

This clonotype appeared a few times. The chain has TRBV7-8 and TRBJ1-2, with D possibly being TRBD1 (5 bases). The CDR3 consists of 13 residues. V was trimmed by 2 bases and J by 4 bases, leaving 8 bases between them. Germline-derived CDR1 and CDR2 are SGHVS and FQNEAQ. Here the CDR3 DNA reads TGTGCCAGCAGCTTACGACAGCGCTATGGCTACACCTTC. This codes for CASSLRQRYGYTF.

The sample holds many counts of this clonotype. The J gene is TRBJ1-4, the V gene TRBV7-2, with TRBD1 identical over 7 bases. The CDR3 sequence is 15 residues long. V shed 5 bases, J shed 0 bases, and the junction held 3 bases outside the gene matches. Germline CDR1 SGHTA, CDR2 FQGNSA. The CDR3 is CASSPGQTTNEKLFF. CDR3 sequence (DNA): TGTGCCAGCAGCCCGGGACAGACAACTAATGAAAAACTGTTTTTT.

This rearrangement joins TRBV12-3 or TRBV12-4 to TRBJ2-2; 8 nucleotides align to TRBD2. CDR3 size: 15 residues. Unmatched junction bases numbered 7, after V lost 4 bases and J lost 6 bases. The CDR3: CASSSLPGGAGELFF. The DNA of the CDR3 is TGTGCCAGCAGTTCCCTCCCGGGGGGGGCCGGGGAGCTGTTTTTT.

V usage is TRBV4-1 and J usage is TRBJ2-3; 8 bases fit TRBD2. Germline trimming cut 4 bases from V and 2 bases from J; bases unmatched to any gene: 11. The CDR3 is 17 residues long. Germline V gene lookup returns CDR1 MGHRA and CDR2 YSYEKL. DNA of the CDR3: TGCGCCAGCAGCCCCTCGTTAGGAGCGGGGGCCACAGATACGCAGTATTTT. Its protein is CASSPSLGAGATDTQYF.

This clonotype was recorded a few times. CDR3 nucleotide sequence: TGTGCCATCAGCTCACAGGGGTCCTACGAGCAGTACTTC. It specifies CAISSQGSYEQYF. The chain recombines TRBV10-3 with TRBJ2-7; TRBD1 agrees at 7 bases. V shed 6 bases and J 1 base; nucleotides not matched to a gene: 3. In germline, CDR1 is ENHRY, CDR2 SYGVKD. This CDR3 contains 13 residues.

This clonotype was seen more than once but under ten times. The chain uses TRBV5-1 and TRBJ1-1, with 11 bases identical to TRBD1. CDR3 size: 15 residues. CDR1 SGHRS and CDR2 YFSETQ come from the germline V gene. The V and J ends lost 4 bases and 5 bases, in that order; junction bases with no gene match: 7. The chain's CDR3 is CASSQTGTGGTEAFF. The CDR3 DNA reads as TGCGCCAGCAGCCAAACCGGGACAGGGGGAACTGAAGCTTTCTTT.